This entry features one T cell receptor beta chain sequence. Its antigen is as yet unknown. One base away lies a much larger clone, so this may be a sequencing read error. The source of the sample is a study of molecular identifiers for immune sequencing clone quantification. Making the bulk TCR libraries relied on previously described methods and listed TCR primers. TCRdb analysed the PCR reads with MiXCR anew, one entry per CDR3 protein. The sample lists approximately 320,000 distinct CDR3 sequences, 24% occurring once. Broader study findings: Among effectors, clones above 20 RNA copies held over 99% of molecules; among naive cells, under 1%.

The CD8+CD4-CCR7+CD45RA+ phenotype defined the sorted naive CD8 T cells. The germline V and J ends were trimmed by 4 bases and 1 base, with 14 bases remaining between them. This CDR3 spans 14 amino acids. The germline V gene has CDR1 SQVTM and CDR2 ANQGSEA. The source is a human donor in good health. Some libraries in this study had Jurkat cell RNA spiked in. Sample: naive CD8+ T cells from blood, with Jurkat cell RNA spiked in. Subset denoted: FACS-sorted CD8+CD4-CCR7+CD45RA+ naive T cells. The rearrangement links TRBV29-1 to TRBJ2-7; tentatively, D is TRBD2 (6 bases). CDR3 coding DNA: TGCAGCGTTGTTGGAGGGGCGGCGTCCTACGAGCAGTACTTC. Protein product: CSVVGGAASYEQYF.